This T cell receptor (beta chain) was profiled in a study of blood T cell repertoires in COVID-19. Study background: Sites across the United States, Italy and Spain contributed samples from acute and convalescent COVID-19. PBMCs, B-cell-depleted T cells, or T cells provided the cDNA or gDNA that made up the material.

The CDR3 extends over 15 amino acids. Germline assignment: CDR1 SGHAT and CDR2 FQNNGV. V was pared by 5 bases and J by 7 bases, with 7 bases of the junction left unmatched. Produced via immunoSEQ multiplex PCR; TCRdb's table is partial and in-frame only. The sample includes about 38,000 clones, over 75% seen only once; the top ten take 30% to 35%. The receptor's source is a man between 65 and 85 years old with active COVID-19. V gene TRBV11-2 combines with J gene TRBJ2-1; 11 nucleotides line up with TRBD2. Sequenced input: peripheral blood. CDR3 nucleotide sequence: TGTGCCAGCAGCCTTAGCGGGAGGGTTGCGAATGAGCAGTTCTTC. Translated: CASSLSGRVANEQFF.